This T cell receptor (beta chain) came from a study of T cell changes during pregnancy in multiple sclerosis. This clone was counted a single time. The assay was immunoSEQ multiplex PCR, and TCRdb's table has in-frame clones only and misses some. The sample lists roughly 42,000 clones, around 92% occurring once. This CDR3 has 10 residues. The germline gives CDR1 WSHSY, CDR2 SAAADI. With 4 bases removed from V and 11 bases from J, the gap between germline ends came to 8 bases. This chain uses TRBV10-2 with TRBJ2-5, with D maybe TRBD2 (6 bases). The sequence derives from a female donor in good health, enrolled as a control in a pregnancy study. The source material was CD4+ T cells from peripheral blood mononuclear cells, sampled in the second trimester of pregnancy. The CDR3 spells CASSVREQYF. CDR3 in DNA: TGCGCCAGCAGTGTACGGGAGCAGTACTTC.